What follows are 7 T cell receptor beta chains derived from one specimen sequenced in a study of blood T cell repertoires in COVID-19. Repertoires were generated with immunoSEQ multiplex PCR, while TCRdb's copy carries only in-frame clones and drops some. The sample has around 460,000 clones, over 85% seen once; the top ten hold 0.7% to 0.85%. Sequenced material: peripheral blood. The receptors were sampled from a man aged 18 to 29 with COVID-19, enrolled during active disease.

This rearrangement joins TRBV3-1 (or the pseudogene TRBV3-2) to TRBJ1-6, with 11 bases aligning to TRBD1. In germline, CDR1 is LGHDT, CDR2 YNNKEL (reference sequence). The V gene end was trimmed by 2 bases and the J gene end by 3 bases; junction bases not matched to a gene: 3. The CDR3 has 17 amino acids. The CDR3 is CASSQPGTGGYNSPLHF. The CDR3 coding sequence is TGTGCCAGCAGCCAACCCGGGACAGGGGGCTATAATTCACCCCTCCACTTT.

This clone was counted a single time. This chain joins TRBV6-6 and TRBJ1-1; no reliable D call. Per the germline V gene, CDR1 is MNHNY and CDR2 is SVGAGI (reference sequence). V lost 6 bases, J lost 8 bases, and 16 bases lay in between. CDR3 length: 13 residues. CDR3 region: CASRRDTRKEAFF. Here the CDR3 DNA reads TGTGCCAGCAGACGAGACACAAGAAAAGAAGCTTTCTTT.

CDR3: CATSESGTEIYEQYF. In nucleotides, the CDR3 is TGTGCCACCAGTGAATCCGGGACAGAGATTTACGAGCAGTACTTC. The chain combines TRBV24-1 with TRBJ2-7; TRBD1 matches 7 bases. The CDR3 sequence is 15 residues long. Germline values: CDR1 KGHDR, CDR2 SFDVKD. V lost 4 bases and J lost 4; bases outside the gene matches: 9.

With regard to this clone: This specimen includes other DNA sequences encoding the same CDR3. This chain uses TRBV6-6 with TRBJ2-1, with 14 positions matching TRBD2. Germline assignment: CDR1 MNHNY and CDR2 SVGAGI (reference sequence). The CDR3 is made up of 16 amino acids. V dropped 0 bases and J dropped 7; count of bases not matched to a gene: 2. The CDR3 loop reads CASSYSGLAGGNEQFF. CDR3 bases: TGTGCCAGCAGTTACTCCGGACTAGCGGGGGGAAATGAGCAGTTCTTC.

This chain joins TRBV13 and TRBJ1-3, with a tentative D call TRBD1 (6 bases). The CDR3 length is 14 residues. The V gene lost 5 bases and the J gene lost 1 base, with 9 bases spanning the gap. The germline gives CDR1 PRHDT, CDR2 FYEKMQ (reference sequence). CDR3 protein: CASSTGQSGNTIYF. In nucleotides, the CDR3 is TGTGCCAGCAGCACGGGACAATCTGGAAACACCATATATTTT.

The chain combines TRBV6-5 with TRBJ1-2; TRBD1 matches 12 bases. Per the germline V gene, CDR1 is MNHEY and CDR2 is SVGAGI. The trim removed 5 bases at V and 5 bases at J, leaving 6 bases unmatched. The CDR3 covers 15 residues. This CDR3 is CASSKGQGASYGYTF. The CDR3 DNA follows: TGTGCCAGCAGTAAGGGACAGGGGGCGTCGTATGGCTACACCTTC.

V is TRBV10-2 and J is TRBJ2-3, with 11 bases identical to TRBD2. J gave up 2 bases and V 3 bases, and 4 bases lay outside the gene matches. The CDR3 has 16 amino acids. Germline-derived CDR1 and CDR2 are WSHSY and SAAADI. CDR3 bases: TGCGCCAGCAGTGATCTAGCGGGAGGTGTCACAGATACGCAGTATTTT. It codes for CASSDLAGGVTDTQYF.